The 20 T cell receptor beta chains listed next were all sequenced from one sample in a study of CD8+ T cells in alopecia areata. Sequencing relied on a cDNA template that was reverse transcribed from extracted RNA. TCRdb's copy holds only in-frame clones and misses some; the assay was immunoSEQ multiplex PCR. Of some 120,000 clones in the sample, 40% to 55% were seen once. Sequences were obtained from NKG2D-low CD8+ T cells sorted from blood. The source is a human donor with alopecia areata.

The chain joins TRBV29-1 to TRBJ2-3; TRBD2 aligns across 9 bases. The V segment lost 2 bases and the J segment 1 base; nucleotides outside the gene matches: 7. CDR1 SQVTM and CDR2 ANQGSEA come from the germline V gene. There are 16 residues in the CDR3. The CDR3 protein is CSVEPGLAFGTDTQYF. CDR3 in DNA: TGCAGCGTTGAACCCGGACTAGCGTTTGGCACAGATACGCAGTATTTT.

The V gene is TRBV4-2, the J gene TRBJ2-7; no clear D. The CDR3 has 13 residues. The V gene's germline CDR1 is LGHNA and CDR2 YNFKEQ. Trimming stripped 4 bases from V and 6 bases from J, with 13 bases between. The DNA for the CDR3 is TGTGCCAGCAGCCGAGAGGTCCAGCTCGAGCAGTACTTC. The encoded protein is CASSREVQLEQYF.

The V and J genes are TRBV29-1 and TRBJ2-5; D uncertain. The V and J ends lost 6 bases and 5 bases respectively, with 13 bases between them. The CDR3 is 12 amino acids. CDR1 and CDR2 (germline): SQVTM, ANQGSEA. The CDR3 sequence: CSVPASWETQYF. The CDR3 coding sequence is TGCAGCGTACCAGCGAGTTGGGAGACCCAGTACTTC.

The rearrangement uses TRBV5-6 and TRBJ2-7; 7 nucleotides line up with TRBD1. The V segment lost 3 bases and the J segment 6 bases; nucleotides outside the gene matches: 6. There are 13 residues in the CDR3. Germline-derived CDR1 and CDR2 are SGHDT and YYEEEE. The CDR3 coding sequence is TGTGCCAGCAGCTCAAGGACAGGCCTCGAGCAGTACTTC. It yields the protein CASSSRTGLEQYF.

The CDR3 protein is CASSLEPDSYEQYF. CDR3 nucleotides: TGCGCCAGCAGCTTGGAACCTGACTCCTACGAGCAGTACTTC. This rearrangement joins TRBV5-1 to TRBJ2-7; D not certain. Trimming took 0 bases from V and 0 from J, leaving 7 bases between them. The CDR3 has 14 amino acids. Germline CDR1 reads SGHRS; CDR2 reads YFSETQ.

The chain is built from TRBV23-1 and TRBJ2-5; TRBD1 or TRBD2 may be the D gene (5 bases each). TRBV23-1 falls under the ORF class, with uncertain function. The CDR3 contains 16 residues. V lost 2 bases, J lost 1 base, and 14 bases lay in between. CDR3: CASSQRILGVQETQYF. DNA for the CDR3: TGCGCCAGCAGTCAACGGATTCTGGGGGTCCAAGAGACCCAGTACTTC.

The gene calls are TRBV29-1 and TRBJ1-2; D is uncertain. The V gene lost 2 bases and the J gene lost 5 bases, with 9 bases spanning the gap. This CDR3 is 12 amino acids long. CDR1 is SQVTM and CDR2 is ANQGSEA in the germline V gene. In nucleotides, the CDR3 is TGCAGCGTTGAATCGGAGGGATATGGCTACACCTTC. This codes for CSVESEGYGYTF. The full variable domain, rest sourced from reference TRBV29-1 and TRBJ1-2, is SAVISQKPSRDICQRGTSLTIQCQVDSQVTMMFWYRQQPGQSLTLIATANQGSEATYESGFVIDKFPISRPNLTFSTLTVSNMSPEDSSIYLCSVESEGYGYTFGSGTRLTVV.

This clone was observed a single time. The chain recombines TRBV5-1 with TRBJ2-7; D possibly corresponds to TRBD1 (6 bases). The V gene lost 4 bases and the J gene lost 2 bases, with 10 bases spanning the gap. CDR1 is SGHRS, CDR2 YFSETQ, per germline. The CDR3 has 13 residues. CDR3: CASSPGQTYEQYF. The DNA of the CDR3 is TGCGCCAGCAGCCCCGGACAGACCTACGAGCAGTACTTC.

The V and J genes are TRBV29-1 and TRBJ2-3, with 13 nucleotides matching TRBD2. Germline CDR1 SQVTM, CDR2 ANQGSEA. CDR3 size: 14 residues. V shed 7 bases, J shed 8 bases, and the junction held 9 bases outside the gene matches. The CDR3 region is CSDTTSGGAGTQYF. Here the CDR3 DNA reads TGCAGCGACACCACTAGCGGGGGGGCCGGTACGCAGTATTTT.

In its sample, this clone was seen a few times. The chain links TRBV28 to TRBJ2-7; possible D gene TRBD1, 5 bases. The CDR3 has 13 residues. Germline V gene lookup returns CDR1 MDHEN and CDR2 SYDVKM. V shed 2 bases and J shed 3 bases, with 8 bases lying between them. CDR3 in DNA: TGTGCCAGCAGTTTAGGACAAGACTACGAGCAGTACTTC. Translation gives CASSLGQDYEQYF.

J is TRBJ1-4 and V is TRBV7-9, with 7 bases lining up with TRBD1. This CDR3 is built from 16 residues. With V trimmed by 1 base and J by 11 bases, 13 bases remained unmatched. CDR1 is SEHNR and CDR2 is FQNEAQ in the germline V gene (reference sequence). CDR3 bases: TGTGCCAGCAGCTTAGACCAGGGGGAGTACCAGCGGAAACTGTTTTTT. Translating gives CASSLDQGEYQRKLFF.

This clone was recorded a few times. This sequence joins TRBV30 and TRBJ1-2; unclear D gene. Trimming removed 2 bases at V and 2 bases at J, with 12 bases between. The length of the CDR3 is 14 residues. From germline, CDR1 is GTSNPN and CDR2 SVGIG (reference sequence). The CDR3 DNA follows: TGTGCCTGGAGTCTCGGAGGATTCAACTATGGCTACACCTTC. Protein: CAWSLGGFNYGYTF.

This clone was counted between two and nine times. The genes are TRBV4-1 and TRBJ2-5; D is uncertain. V was shortened by 0 bases and J by 1 base, with 9 bases between the two germline ends. Germline V lookup: CDR1 MGHRA, CDR2 YSYEKL. The length of the CDR3 is 15 residues. The CDR3 DNA is TGCGCCAGCAGCCAAGATCTGGGAAGCCAAGAGACCCAGTACTTC. Its translation: CASSQDLGSQETQYF.

Worth noting for this clone: Other DNA sequences in this sample translate to the same CDR3. J is TRBJ2-7 and V is TRBV29-1; tentatively, D is TRBD1 (6 bases). The CDR3 consists of 12 residues. The V gene's germline CDR1 is SQVTM and CDR2 ANQGSEA. Deletions cut 5 bases from V and 0 bases from J, with 8 bases between. The CDR3 bases are TGCAGCGTTCCGGACAGCTCCTACGAGCAGTACTTC. Its protein product is CSVPDSSYEQYF.

The gene calls are TRBV6-6 and TRBJ2-7; D is unclear. Deletions cut 6 bases from V and 2 bases from J, with 8 bases between. The CDR3 spans 12 residues. Germline values: CDR1 MNHNY, CDR2 SVGAGI (reference sequence). The CDR3 sequence is CASSLGTYEQYF. CDR3 sequence (DNA): TGTGCCAGCAGCCTAGGGACCTACGAGCAGTACTTC.

This clone was counted a few times. The chain links TRBV14 to TRBJ2-1; D is ambiguous. From germline, CDR1 is SGHDN and CDR2 FVKESK. V lost 3 bases to trimming and J lost 8 bases, with 11 bases between them. CDR3 length equals 13 residues. CDR3 region: CASSHAIYHEQFF. The CDR3 bases are TGTGCCAGCAGCCATGCCATTTATCATGAGCAGTTCTTC.

The CDR3 sequence is CASSPEVEETQYF. The DNA for the CDR3 is TGTGCCAGCAGCCCTGAGGTGGAGGAGACCCAGTACTTC. The rearrangement joins TRBV11-2 to TRBJ2-5; D gene ambiguous. V was pared by 5 bases and J by 5 bases, with 12 bases between. This CDR3 has 13 residues. Germline V lookup: CDR1 SGHAT, CDR2 FQNNGV.

V is TRBV4-3 and J is TRBJ2-2; no firm D call. CDR3 length: 12 amino acids. Looked up from germline, CDR1 is LGHNA and CDR2 is YSLEER. V lost 6 bases to trimming and J lost 8 bases, with 10 bases between them. The CDR3 region is CASRSPPGELFF. The CDR3 coding sequence is TGCGCCAGCAGATCCCCCCCAGGGGAGCTGTTTTTT.

The chain links TRBV13 to TRBJ1-1; D is uncertain. The V gene lost 5 bases and the J gene lost 6 bases, with 10 bases spanning the gap. The CDR3 length is 12 residues. Per germline, CDR1 PRHDT and CDR2 FYEKMQ (reference sequence). The CDR3 spells CASSRADAEAFF. CDR3 nucleotide sequence: TGTGCCAGCAGCCGGGCCGACGCTGAAGCTTTCTTT.

This chain uses TRBV27 with TRBJ1-1, with unresolved D. The CDR3 is 11 residues long. The germline V gene encodes CDR1 MNHEY and CDR2 SMNVEV (reference sequence). Trimming took off 4 bases at V and 6 bases at J, with 6 bases between the two ends. In nucleotides, the CDR3 is TGTGCCAGCAGTTCAGGATCTGAAGCTTTCTTT. Its translation is CASSSGSEAFF.